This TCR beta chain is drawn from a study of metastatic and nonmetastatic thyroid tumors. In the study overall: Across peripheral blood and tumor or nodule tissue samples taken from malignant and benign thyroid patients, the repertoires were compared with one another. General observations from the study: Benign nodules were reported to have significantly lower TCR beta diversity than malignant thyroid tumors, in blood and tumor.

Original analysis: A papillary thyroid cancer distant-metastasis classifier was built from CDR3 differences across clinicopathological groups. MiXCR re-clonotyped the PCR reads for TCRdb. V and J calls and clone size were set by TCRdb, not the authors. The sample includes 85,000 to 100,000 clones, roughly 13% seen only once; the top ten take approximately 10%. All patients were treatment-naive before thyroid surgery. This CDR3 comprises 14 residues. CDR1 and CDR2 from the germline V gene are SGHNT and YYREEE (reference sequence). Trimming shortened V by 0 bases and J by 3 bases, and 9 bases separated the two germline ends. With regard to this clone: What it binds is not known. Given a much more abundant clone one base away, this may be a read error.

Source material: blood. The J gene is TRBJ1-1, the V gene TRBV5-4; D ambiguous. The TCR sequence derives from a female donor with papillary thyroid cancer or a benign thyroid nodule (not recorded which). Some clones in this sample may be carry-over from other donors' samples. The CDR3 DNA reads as TGTGCCAGCAGCTTGGGACGAGTGCACACTGAAGCTTTCTTT. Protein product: CASSLGRVHTEAFF.